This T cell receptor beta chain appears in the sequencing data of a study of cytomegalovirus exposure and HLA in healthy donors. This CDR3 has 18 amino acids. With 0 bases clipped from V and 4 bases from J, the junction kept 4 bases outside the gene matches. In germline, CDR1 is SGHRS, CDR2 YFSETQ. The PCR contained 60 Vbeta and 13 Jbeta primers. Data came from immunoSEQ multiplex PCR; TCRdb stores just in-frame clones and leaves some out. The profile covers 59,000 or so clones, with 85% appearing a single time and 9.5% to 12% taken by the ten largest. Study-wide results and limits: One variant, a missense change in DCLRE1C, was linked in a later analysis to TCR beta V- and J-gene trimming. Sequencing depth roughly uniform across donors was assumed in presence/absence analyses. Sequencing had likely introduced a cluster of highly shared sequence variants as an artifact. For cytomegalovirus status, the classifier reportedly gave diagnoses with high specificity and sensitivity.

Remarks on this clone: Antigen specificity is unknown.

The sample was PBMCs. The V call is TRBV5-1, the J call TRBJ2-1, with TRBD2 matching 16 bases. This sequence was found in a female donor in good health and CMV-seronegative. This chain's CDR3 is CASSLGGTSGGAYNEQFF. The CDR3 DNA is TGCGCCAGCAGCTTGGGCGGGACTAGCGGGGGGGCGTACAATGAGCAGTTCTTC. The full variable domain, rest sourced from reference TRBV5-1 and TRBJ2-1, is KAGVTQTPRYLIKTRGQQVTLSCSPISGHRSVSWYQQTPGQGLQFLFEYFSETQRNKGNFPGRFSGRQFSNSRSEMNVSTLELGDSALYLCASSLGGTSGGAYNEQFFGPGTRLTVL.